Each of the 21 T cell receptor beta chains below was sequenced from the same sample in a study of identifying expanded T cells in peripheral blood. Assay used: immunoSEQ multiplex PCR; TCRdb lists only in-frame clones, some missing. Of around 100,000 clones listed, more than 85% are singletons. The sample was blood. These receptors were taken from a person aged 18-69 years in good health.

CDR3 sequence reads: CASSLAEDQPQHF. CDR3 DNA: TGTGCCAGCAGCTTAGCAGAAGATCAGCCCCAGCATTTT. The gene calls are TRBV7-2 and TRBJ1-5; no clear D gene. The CDR3 has 13 residues. CDR1 and CDR2 from the germline V gene are SGHTA and FQGNSA. The V end was cut by 0 bases, the J end by 5 bases, with 5 bases between.

V gene TRBV29-1 combines with J gene TRBJ1-5; possible D gene TRBD1, 6 bases. The germline V gene encodes CDR1 SQVTM and CDR2 ANQGSEA. The V end was cut by 4 bases, the J end by 3 bases, with 10 bases between. CDR3 length: 13 amino acids. The CDR3, as DNA: TGCAGCGTTGCAGGGGCCAACAATCAGCCCCAGCATTTT. It yields the protein CSVAGANNQPQHF.

V gene TRBV7-2 combines with J gene TRBJ1-1, with D perhaps matching TRBD1 (5 bases). The CDR3 contains 14 residues. The V end was cut by 4 bases, the J end by 2 bases, with 11 bases between. The germline V gene has CDR1 SGHTA and CDR2 FQGNSA. CDR3 protein: CASSWGGENTEAFF. CDR3 sequence (DNA): TGTGCCAGCAGCTGGGGGGGGGAAAACACTGAAGCTTTCTTT. The full variable domain, its missing parts supplied by reference TRBV7-2 and TRBJ1-1, is GAGVSQSPSNKVTEKGKDVELRCDPISGHTALYWYRQSLGQGLEFLIYFQGNSAPDKSGLPSDRFSAERTGGSVSTLTIQRTQQEDSAVYLCASSWGGENTEAFFGQGTRLTVV.

V usage is TRBV19 and J usage is TRBJ2-5; D is perhaps TRBD2 (6 bases). The V and J ends lost 5 bases and 6 bases respectively, with 13 bases between them. Germline loops: CDR1 LNHDA, CDR2 SQIVND (reference sequence). The CDR3 extends over 13 amino acids. CDR3 sequence: CASSPPGRKTQYF. The CDR3 DNA is TGTGCCAGTAGTCCCCCAGGGAGGAAGACCCAGTACTTC.

V gene TRBV18 combines with J gene TRBJ1-1, with TRBD1 matching 7 bases. The CDR3 runs 14 residues. The germline CDR1 and CDR2 sequences are KGHSH and LQKENI. V was pared by 0 bases and J by 8 bases, with 6 bases of the junction left unmatched. The CDR3 region is CASSPPRQGVEAFF. CDR3 nucleotides: TGTGCCAGCTCACCACCGCGACAGGGAGTCGAAGCTTTCTTT. Filled out from reference TRBV18 and TRBJ1-1, the complete variable domain reads NAGVMQNPRHLVRRRGQEARLRCSPMKGHSHVYWYRQLPEEGLKFMVYLQKENIIDESGMPKERFSAEFPKEGPSILRIQQVVRGDSAAYFCASSPPRQGVEAFFGQGTRLTVV.

Only one count was recorded for this clone. The rearrangement joins TRBV5-8 to TRBJ2-7; D call uncertain. Germline assignment: CDR1 SGHTS and CDR2 YDEGEE. The CDR3 covers 11 residues. Trimming removed 4 bases at V and 1 base at J, with 3 bases between. The CDR3 is CASSRSYEQYF. In DNA, the CDR3 is TGTGCCAGCAGCCGGTCCTACGAGCAGTACTTC.

The gene calls are TRBV5-4 and TRBJ1-5; D gene uncertain. Per the germline V gene, CDR1 is SGHNT and CDR2 is YYREEE (reference sequence). The CDR3 is made up of 12 amino acids. The V and J ends lost 2 bases and 5 bases respectively, with 5 bases between them. CDR3 in amino acids: CASSLEDQPQHF. The CDR3 nucleotides read TGTGCCAGCAGCTTAGAGGATCAGCCCCAGCATTTT.

This clone occurred once. The rearrangement links TRBV12-5 to TRBJ1-1, with D tentatively TRBD1 (5 bases). Trimming shortened V by 0 bases and J by 3 bases, and 11 bases separated the two germline ends. CDR1 and CDR2 (germline): LGHNT, FRNRAP. The CDR3 is 15 amino acids. For the CDR3, the DNA is TGTGCTAGTGGTTTGGTAGGGGCCGGAGACACTGAAGCTTTCTTT. Translated: CASGLVGAGDTEAFF.

This clone occurred once. The chain joins TRBV27 to TRBJ1-4; 9 bases match TRBD1. V dropped 5 bases and J dropped 10; count of bases not matched to a gene: 8. The CDR3 spans 14 residues. Germline V lookup: CDR1 MNHEY, CDR2 SMNVEV (reference sequence). The chain's CDR3 is CASSGTGLSVKLFF. CDR3 nucleotides: TGTGCCAGCAGTGGGACAGGGTTATCGGTAAAACTGTTTTTT. The whole variable domain, remainder taken from reference TRBV27 and TRBJ1-4, is EAQVTQNPRYLITVTGKKLTVTCSQNMNHEYMSWYRQDPGLGLRQIYYSMNVEVTDKGDVPEGYKVSRKEKRNFPLILESPSPNQTSLYFCASSGTGLSVKLFFGSGTQLSVL.

The J gene is TRBJ1-4, the V gene TRBV18; D remains ambiguous. The CDR3 covers 13 residues. V was pared by 1 base and J by 4 bases, with 4 bases between. CDR1 is KGHSH, CDR2 LQKENI, per germline. The CDR3 sequence is CASSPRINEKLFF. In nucleotides, the CDR3 is TGTGCCAGCTCACCACGAATTAATGAAAAACTGTTTTTT.

The chain uses TRBV7-9 and TRBJ2-7; maybe TRBD1 (5 bases). V was cut by 0 bases and J by 3 bases, with 9 bases left in between. Per the germline V gene, CDR1 is SEHNR and CDR2 is FQNEAQ (reference sequence). The CDR3 spans 14 residues. The CDR3 is CASSLARGYYEQYF. The CDR3 DNA reads as TGTGCCAGCAGCTTAGCTAGGGGATACTACGAGCAGTACTTC.

The chain carries TRBV15 and TRBJ2-3; the D gene is possibly TRBD2 (5 bases). Looked up from germline, CDR1 is LNHNV and CDR2 is YYDKDF (reference sequence). V gave up 5 bases and J gave up 2 bases, with 14 bases separating them. The CDR3 runs to 15 residues. The chain's CDR3 is CATSGLGRTTDTQYF. As DNA, the CDR3 is TGTGCCACCAGCGGACTTGGACGGACCACAGATACGCAGTATTTT.

This chain connects TRBV5-4 to TRBJ2-7; 7 bases fit TRBD1. With V trimmed by 4 bases and J by 0 bases, 4 bases remained unmatched. Germline loops: CDR1 SGHNT, CDR2 YYREEE (reference sequence). The CDR3 is 14 residues long. The CDR3 region is CASSGRDSSYEQYF. DNA of the CDR3: TGTGCCAGCAGCGGCCGGGACAGCTCCTACGAGCAGTACTTC.

This clone was seen a few times. This chain joins TRBV13 and TRBJ1-2; TRBD1 is a possible D gene (6 bases). The V gene lost 2 bases and the J gene lost 8 bases, with 15 bases spanning the gap. CDR3 length: 14 residues. Germline CDR1 PRHDT, CDR2 FYEKMQ (reference sequence). DNA for the CDR3: TGTGCCAGCAGCTTAAGGTCGGGGGCGCACGGCTACACCTTC. Protein sequence: CASSLRSGAHGYTF.

CDR3 in amino acids: CASSSAGGPNEKLFF. The CDR3 DNA follows: TGTGCCAGCAGCTCAGCCGGGGGGCCGAATGAAAAACTGTTTTTT. The chain couples TRBV2 to TRBJ1-4; D is possibly TRBD1 (6 bases). Germline loops: CDR1 SNHLY, CDR2 FYNNEI. Trimming stripped 6 bases from V and 5 bases from J, with 16 bases between. The CDR3 runs 15 residues.

Worth noting for this clone: Additional DNA sequences in this sample encode the identical CDR3. V gene TRBV28 combines with J gene TRBJ1-2; D remains unclear. The CDR3 consists of 11 residues. The V gene lost 3 bases and the J gene lost 8 bases, with 7 bases spanning the gap. The germline V gene encodes CDR1 MDHEN and CDR2 SYDVKM. The CDR3 DNA reads TGTGCCAGCAGTTTGGCCGGAGGCTACACCTTC. Translating it yields CASSLAGGYTF.

The V call is TRBV5-4, the J call TRBJ2-3, with a tentative D call TRBD2 (6 bases). CDR1 is SGHNT, CDR2 YYREEE, per germline (reference sequence). The V gene lost 4 bases and the J gene lost 0 bases, with 18 bases spanning the gap. The CDR3 runs to 17 residues. The CDR3 nucleotides are TGTGCCAGCAGCCCTACTGGAGGAGCGGGTAGCACAGATACGCAGTATTTT. Its protein product is CASSPTGGAGSTDTQYF.

This clone was recorded many times. The rearrangement links TRBV27 to TRBJ1-2, with D perhaps matching TRBD1 (5 bases). V was clipped by 10 bases and J by 0 bases, with 9 bases between them. The germline CDR1 and CDR2 sequences are MNHEY and SMNVEV (reference sequence). The CDR3 extends over 12 amino acids. The CDR3 reads CATREANYGYTF. CDR3 bases: TGTGCCACCAGGGAGGCTAACTATGGCTACACCTTC.

This clone was observed a few times. The V and J genes are TRBV6-6 and TRBJ2-2, with D possibly being TRBD2 (5 bases). The V gene lost 1 base and the J gene lost 1 base, with 7 bases spanning the gap. The CDR3 runs to 15 residues. From germline, CDR1 is MNHNY and CDR2 SVGAGI (reference sequence). CDR3 protein: CASSYYGENTGELFF. CDR3 nucleotides: TGTGCCAGCAGTTACTACGGGGAGAACACCGGGGAGCTGTTTTTT.

The chain employs TRBV6-1 and TRBJ2-1, with a tentative D call TRBD1 (8 bases). The V gene lost 0 bases and the J gene lost 5 bases, with 17 bases spanning the gap. This CDR3 has 17 residues. Germline CDR1 and CDR2: MNHNS and SASEGT. CDR3 nucleotides: TGTGCCAGCAGTGAAGCCGGACTAGGACAGGGCGACAATGAGCAGTTCTTC. Translating gives CASSEAGLGQGDNEQFF.

V usage is TRBV4-1 and J usage is TRBJ2-3; D may be TRBD2 (6 bases). The CDR3 covers 14 residues. Trimming removed 6 bases from V and 0 bases from J, with 10 bases in between. The germline V gene has CDR1 MGHRA and CDR2 YSYEKL. CDR3 DNA: TGCGCCAGCAGGGGCGGGGTGAGCACAGATACGCAGTATTTT. Translating it yields CASRGGVSTDTQYF.